The clone carrying this T cell receptor beta chain appeared many times. Antigen specificity is unknown. This record comes from a study of T cells in Graves' hyperthyroidism and ophthalmopathy. Study-wide results and limits: Ophthalmopathy and stable hyperthyroidism were separated by a 13 V-J model. Most thyroid-expanded clonotypes above 0.001 were also found in blood.

The CDR3 has 17 residues. The J segment lost 5 bases and the V segment lost 1 base, leaving 11 bases of the junction unmatched. Germline assignment: CDR1 LGHDT and CDR2 YNNKEL (reference sequence). The study left out patients who had uncontrolled infection, other autoimmune disease, pregnancy or lactation. The CDR3 regions of TCR beta were amplified from RNA transcripts. The TCR CDR3 first-round RT-PCR relied on the HTBI primer set. TCRdb reprocessed the multiplex PCR reads with MiXCR, giving one entry per CDR3 protein. The sample lists roughly 570,000 distinct CDR3 sequences; 46% were seen once. The sample was peripheral blood or thyroid tissue (not recorded which). The gene calls are TRBV3-1 and TRBJ2-5, with TRBD2 matching over 9 bases. The TCR originated in an adult woman with Graves' disease, either hyperthyroidism or ophthalmopathy (not recorded which). In nucleotides, the CDR3 is TGTGCCAGCAGCCAAGGTGCCCTGCGGGAGGGTTTGGAGACCCAGTACTTC. Amino acid sequence: CASSQGALREGLETQYF.